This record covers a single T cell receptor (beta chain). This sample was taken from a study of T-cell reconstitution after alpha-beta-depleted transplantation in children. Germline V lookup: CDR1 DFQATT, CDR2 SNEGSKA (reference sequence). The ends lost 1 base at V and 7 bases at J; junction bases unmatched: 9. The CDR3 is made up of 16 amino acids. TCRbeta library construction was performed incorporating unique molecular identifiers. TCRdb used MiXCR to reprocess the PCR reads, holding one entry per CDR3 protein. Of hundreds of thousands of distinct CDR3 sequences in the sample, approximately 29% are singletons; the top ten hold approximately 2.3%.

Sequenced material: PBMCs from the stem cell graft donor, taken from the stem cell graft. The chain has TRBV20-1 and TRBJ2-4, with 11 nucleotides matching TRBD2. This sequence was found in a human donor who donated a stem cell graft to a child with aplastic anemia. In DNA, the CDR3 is TGCAGTGCTAGAGGCGGGCTAGCGGGAGGCGCTAACATTCAGTACTTC. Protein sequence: CSARGGLAGGANIQYF.